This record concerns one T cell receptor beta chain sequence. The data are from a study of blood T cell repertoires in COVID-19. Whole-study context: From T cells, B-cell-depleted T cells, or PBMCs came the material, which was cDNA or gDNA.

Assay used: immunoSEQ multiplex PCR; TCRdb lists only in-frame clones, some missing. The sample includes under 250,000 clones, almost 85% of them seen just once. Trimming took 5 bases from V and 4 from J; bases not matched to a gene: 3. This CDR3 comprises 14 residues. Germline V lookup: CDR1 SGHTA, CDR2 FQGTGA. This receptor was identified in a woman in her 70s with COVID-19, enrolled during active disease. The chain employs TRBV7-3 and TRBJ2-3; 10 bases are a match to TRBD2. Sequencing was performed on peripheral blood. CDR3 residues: CASSQGLAADTQYF. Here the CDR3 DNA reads TGTGCCAGCAGCCAAGGACTAGCGGCAGATACGCAGTATTTT.